This T cell receptor beta chain was sequenced in a study of technical replicates of blood from a handful of donors. Germline V CDR1 and CDR2: SGHAT, FQNNGV. V gave up 0 bases and J gave up 0 bases, with 12 bases separating them. The CDR3 is 17 amino acids. Measured with immunoSEQ multiplex PCR; TCRdb has only the in-frame clones, and not every one. The sample holds tens of thousands of clones, less than 95% seen once. This clone was seen once. The source is a human donor in good health. Material for sequencing was T cells isolated from PBMCs. J is TRBJ2-1 and V is TRBV11-2; D gene ambiguous. The CDR3 spells CASSLEGYSFSYNEQFF. The CDR3 DNA follows: TGTGCCAGCAGCTTAGAGGGCTACTCCTTCTCCTACAATGAGCAGTTCTTC.